Listed here are 2 T cell receptor beta chains from one sample, sequenced in a study of T cell clones after liver transplantation. TCRdb's copy holds only in-frame clones and misses some; the assay was immunoSEQ multiplex PCR. The sample lists tens of thousands of clones; around 92% were seen once. The source was CD4+ T cells from blood, collected about 27 months after liver transplant. These receptors originate from a human patient who received a liver transplant. Some T cells may be supplied by the graft donor.

The chain is built from TRBV11-2 and TRBJ2-1, with 8 bases lining up with TRBD1. Germline CDR1 is SGHAT and CDR2 is FQNNGV. The CDR3 spans 17 residues. V trimming: 5 bases; J trimming: 4 bases; junction bases outside the gene matches: 13. CDR3 amino acids: CASSLLTGTGDYNEQFF. The DNA for the CDR3 is TGTGCCAGCAGCCTCCTCACCGGGACAGGAGATTACAATGAGCAGTTCTTC.

Here the CDR3 DNA reads TGCAGCGTTGTACTAGCGGGAGCCCACACCGGGGAGCTGTTTTTT. Amino acids: CSVVLAGAHTGELFF. J is TRBJ2-2 and V is TRBV29-1, with 11 bases aligning to TRBD2. Losses at the gene ends were 4 bases for V and 3 bases for J; bases not matched to a gene: 4. Germline V lookup: CDR1 SQVTM, CDR2 ANQGSEA. The CDR3 length is 15 residues.